These 30 T cell receptor beta chains were sequenced from one sample in a study of shared clonotypes between healthy human individuals. The repertoire was sequenced with immunoSEQ multiplex PCR; TCRdb's copy has only in-frame clones and lacks some. The profile shows about 1 million clones, 70% to 80% of them singletons. Sample: memory CD4+ T cells sorted from blood. The subset was: CD45RA-negative fraction. The receptors shown here come from a man aged 18 to 29 in good health.

This chain links TRBV19 with TRBJ2-3; no clear D. The CDR3 runs 16 residues. Germline values: CDR1 LNHDA, CDR2 SQIVND (reference sequence). V gave up 2 bases and J gave up 1 base, with 13 bases separating them. The CDR3 reads CASSIIPGQGTDTQYF. The CDR3 coding sequence is TGTGCCAGTAGTATAATACCGGGCCAGGGCACAGATACGCAGTATTTT. The entire variable domain, with the rest obtained from reference TRBV19 and TRBJ2-3, is as follows: DGGITQSPKYLFRKEGQNVTLSCEQNLNHDAMYWYRQDPGQGLRLIYYSQIVNDFQKGDIAEGYSVSREKKESFPLTVTSAQKNPTAFYLCASSIIPGQGTDTQYFGPGTRLTVL.

In this sample, this clone turned up a few times. V gene TRBV30 combines with J gene TRBJ1-6; 9 bases fit TRBD1. The CDR3 loop spans 15 amino acids. Germline-derived CDR1 and CDR2 are GTSNPN and SVGIG (reference sequence). V shed 3 bases and J 9 bases; nucleotides not matched to a gene: 9. The CDR3 loop reads CAWSASGTGSSPLHF. CDR3 in DNA: TGTGCCTGGAGCGCGTCCGGGACAGGGAGTTCACCCCTCCACTTT.

This sequence joins TRBV19 and TRBJ1-5; no definite D call. V was pared by 3 bases and J by 4 bases, with 13 bases between. Germline CDR1 LNHDA, CDR2 SQIVND (reference sequence). This CDR3 is built from 15 residues. The DNA for the CDR3 is TGTGCCAGTAGTATGTCAATGGGTTTTAATCAGCCCCAGCATTTT. Amino acid sequence: CASSMSMGFNQPQHF.

V usage is TRBV28 and J usage is TRBJ2-5, with 10 bases that match TRBD1. The CDR3 totals 13 residues. The V segment lost 11 bases and the J segment 5 bases; nucleotides outside the gene matches: 8. The V gene's germline CDR1 is MDHEN and CDR2 SYDVKM. CDR3 region: CAVRDRGRETQYF. CDR3 in DNA: TGTGCCGTAAGGGACAGGGGTCGGGAGACCCAGTACTTC.

The chain carries TRBV19 and TRBJ1-2, with TRBD1 as a possible D gene (6 bases). CDR1 and CDR2 from the germline V gene are LNHDA and SQIVND (reference sequence). The CDR3 runs 15 residues. Trimming stripped 7 bases from V and 3 bases from J, with 18 bases between. The CDR3 DNA sequence: TGTGCCAGTATTCCAGGGGCCCTCTGGGACTATGGCTACACCTTC. Its protein is CASIPGALWDYGYTF.

The gene calls are TRBV18 and TRBJ1-4, with TRBD1 matching 7 bases. There are 14 residues in the CDR3. With V trimmed by 8 bases and J by 1 base, 4 bases remained unmatched. Germline assignment: CDR1 KGHSH and CDR2 LQKENI. This CDR3 is CASAGQETNEKLFF. The CDR3 nucleotides read TGTGCCAGCGCCGGACAGGAAACTAATGAAAAACTGTTTTTT.

As concerns this clone: The same CDR3 also results from other DNA sequences found in this sample. The rearrangement links TRBV19 to TRBJ1-2; no clear D gene. The CDR3 extends over 12 amino acids. Trimming took off 3 bases at V and 5 bases at J, with 7 bases between the two ends. Germline V gene data show CDR1 as LNHDA and CDR2 as SQIVND (reference sequence). CDR3 DNA: TGTGCCAGTAGTATCAGCGGTTATGGCTACACCTTC. This encodes CASSISGYGYTF.

V gene TRBV6-1 combines with J gene TRBJ2-1; 8 positions match TRBD1. CDR1 and CDR2 (germline): MNHNS, SASEGT. Trimming at V came to 5 bases and at J to 1 base, leaving 4 bases not matched to a gene. The CDR3 has 15 amino acids. The CDR3 DNA reads TGTGCCAGCAGTCTACAGGGGGAGTCCTACAATGAGCAGTTCTTC. Its protein is CASSLQGESYNEQFF.

V is TRBV7-8 and J is TRBJ1-2, with D perhaps matching TRBD1 (5 bases). Trimming pared 0 bases from V and 4 bases from J, leaving 6 bases between. The CDR3 is made up of 13 amino acids. From germline, CDR1 is SGHVS and CDR2 FQNEAQ. The CDR3 DNA reads as TGTGCCAGCAGCTTAGCCGGGGGCTATGGCTACACCTTC. Its protein is CASSLAGGYGYTF.

The chain has TRBV6-6 and TRBJ1-2; no reliable D call. The CDR3 has 12 amino acids. CDR1 is MNHNY and CDR2 is SVGAGI in the germline V gene (reference sequence). Trimming removed 4 bases at V and 7 bases at J, with 10 bases between. The CDR3 DNA reads as TGTGCCAGCAGTTCGACTGCGGGTGGCTACACCTTC. Protein sequence: CASSSTAGGYTF.

This clone was detected a few times. This sequence joins TRBV30 and TRBJ1-4, with unresolved D. Looked up from germline, CDR1 is GTSNPN and CDR2 is SVGIG (reference sequence). V was pared by 2 bases and J by 2 bases, with 3 bases between. The CDR3 length is 12 residues. The chain's CDR3 is CAWSFTNEKLFF. Here the CDR3 DNA reads TGTGCCTGGAGTTTCACTAATGAAAAACTGTTTTTT.

This clone was counted ten times or more. The chain links TRBV7-2 to TRBJ2-1; TRBD2 aligns across 12 bases. J gave up 5 bases and V 4 bases, and 3 bases lay outside the gene matches. Germline CDR1 is SGHTA and CDR2 is FQGNSA. The CDR3 runs to 15 residues. This CDR3 is CASSSLAGGNNEQFF. As DNA, the CDR3 is TGTGCCAGCAGCTCTCTAGCGGGAGGGAACAATGAGCAGTTCTTC.

The chain combines TRBV19 with TRBJ2-5; D not resolved. Trimming left V 3 bases short and J 0 bases short, with 5 bases between. CDR3 length: 13 amino acids. Germline V gives CDR1 LNHDA, CDR2 SQIVND (reference sequence). CDR3 nucleotides: TGTGCCAGTAGTATCCGACACCAAGAGACCCAGTACTTC. Its protein product is CASSIRHQETQYF.

This chain connects TRBV7-2 to TRBJ2-1, with D tentatively TRBD1 (6 bases). The CDR3 consists of 14 residues. The V gene's germline CDR1 is SGHTA and CDR2 FQGNSA. V was clipped by 4 bases and J by 4 bases, with 11 bases between them. The DNA for the CDR3 is TGTGCCAGCAGCTGGCAGGACAGATACAATGAGCAGTTCTTC. This translates into CASSWQDRYNEQFF.

The table lists this clone with a count of one. The chain couples TRBV7-6 to TRBJ2-5; unclear D gene. Germline V gene data show CDR1 as SGHVS and CDR2 as FNYEAQ. The length of the CDR3 is 11 residues. Trimming removed 5 bases from V and 1 base from J, with 2 bases in between. The CDR3 nucleotides read TGTGCCAGCAGCCGCCAAGAGACCCAGTACTTC. This gives the protein CASSRQETQYF.

The rearrangement uses TRBV18 and TRBJ1-2; 9 bases are shared with TRBD1. Germline-derived CDR1 and CDR2 are KGHSH and LQKENI. V shed 2 bases and J 5 bases; nucleotides not matched to a gene: 3. The CDR3 runs 14 residues. The CDR3 sequence: CASSPGTGMYGYTF. The CDR3 region has the DNA TGTGCCAGCTCACCAGGGACAGGGATGTATGGCTACACCTTC.

This clone came up a few times. The same CDR3 can be traced to other DNA sequences in this sample. V and J are TRBV5-1 and TRBJ1-1; 7 bases are a match to TRBD1. Trimming removed 0 bases from V and 3 bases from J; junction bases left unmatched: 5. Germline V gene lookup returns CDR1 SGHRS and CDR2 YFSETQ. The CDR3 consists of 15 residues. The CDR3 sequence is CASSLGQGWDTEAFF. The CDR3 coding sequence is TGCGCCAGCAGCTTGGGACAGGGATGGGACACTGAAGCTTTCTTT. Using reference TRBV5-1 and TRBJ1-1 for the parts outside the CDR3, the full variable domain is KAGVTQTPRYLIKTRGQQVTLSCSPISGHRSVSWYQQTPGQGLQFLFEYFSETQRNKGNFPGRFSGRQFSNSRSEMNVSTLELGDSALYLCASSLGQGWDTEAFFGQGTRLTVV.

V is TRBV5-1 and J is TRBJ1-1, with TRBD1 as a possible D gene (6 bases). This CDR3 is built from 16 residues. Trimming stripped 1 base from V and 1 base from J, with 14 bases between. Germline V gene sequence: CDR1 SGHRS, CDR2 YFSETQ. CDR3 in DNA: TGCGCCAGCAGCTTGCAGGGGCCGGCGGCGAACACTGAAGCTTTCTTT. Its translation is CASSLQGPAANTEAFF.

In its sample, this clone was seen a few times. V gene TRBV10-3 combines with J gene TRBJ2-3; no definite D call. This CDR3 has 15 amino acids. Trimming cost V 0 bases and J 1 base, with 8 bases left between them. Germline CDR1 is ENHRY and CDR2 is SYGVKD. DNA for the CDR3: TGTGCCATCAGTGAGTCTGGTAAGGGCACAGATACGCAGTATTTT. It is translated as CAISESGKGTDTQYF.

The V gene is TRBV7-2, the J gene TRBJ2-7; D is unclear. The CDR3 loop spans 15 amino acids. Germline-derived CDR1 and CDR2 are SGHTA and FQGNSA. V was trimmed by 2 bases and J by 4 bases, leaving 15 bases between them. The CDR3 region has the DNA TGTGCCAGCAGCTTATCGCAGGAGCAAGCTTACGAGCAGTACTTC. Its protein is CASSLSQEQAYEQYF.

This clone came up many times. The V call is TRBV30, the J call TRBJ2-7, with D possibly TRBD1 on 7 matching bases. CDR3 length: 15 amino acids. Germline V lookup: CDR1 GTSNPN, CDR2 SVGIG (reference sequence). V shed 0 bases and J shed 5 bases, with 17 bases lying between them. CDR3 residues: CAWSVRAGGRNEQYF. The CDR3 nucleotides read TGTGCCTGGAGTGTACGGGCAGGGGGGCGTAACGAGCAGTACTTC. The variable domain in full, with the rest retrieved from reference TRBV30 and TRBJ2-7, is SQTIHQWPATLVQPVGSPLSLECTVEGTSNPNLYWYRQAAGRGLQLLFYSVGIGQISSEVPQNLSASRPQDRQFILSSKKLLLSDSGFYLCAWSVRAGGRNEQYFGPGTRLTVT.

In this sample, this clone turned up a few times. The genes are TRBV28 and TRBJ1-5, with a possible D match to TRBD1 (6 bases). CDR1 MDHEN and CDR2 SYDVKM come from the germline V gene. V was trimmed by 6 bases and J by 4 bases, leaving 13 bases between them. This CDR3 is 14 amino acids long. The DNA of the CDR3 is TGTGCCAGCAGCCCAACAGGGATGAATCAGCCCCAGCATTTT. Its protein product is CASSPTGMNQPQHF.

There are a few counts of this clone. This sequence joins TRBV6-6 and TRBJ2-7; D uncertain. V lost 2 bases, J lost 2 bases, and 10 bases lay in between. Germline V gene lookup returns CDR1 MNHNY and CDR2 SVGAGI (reference sequence). This CDR3 spans 14 amino acids. The chain's CDR3 is CASSYGSSTYEQYF. The DNA of the CDR3 is TGTGCCAGCAGTTACGGTTCGTCTACCTACGAGCAGTACTTC.

In DNA form, the CDR3 reads TGCGCCAGCAGCTTGGCCGTCCCAGCTAACGAGCAGTACTTC. Translated, it gives CASSLAVPANEQYF. This rearrangement joins TRBV5-1 to TRBJ2-7; D gene unclear. V lost 0 bases and J 5 bases, leaving 12 bases between the germline ends. Looked up from germline, CDR1 is SGHRS and CDR2 is YFSETQ. The CDR3 is made up of 14 amino acids. Full variable domain (outside the CDR3, taken from reference TRBV5-1 and TRBJ2-7): KAGVTQTPRYLIKTRGQQVTLSCSPISGHRSVSWYQQTPGQGLQFLFEYFSETQRNKGNFPGRFSGRQFSNSRSEMNVSTLELGDSALYLCASSLAVPANEQYFGPGTRLTVT.

V usage is TRBV18 and J usage is TRBJ1-6; possible D gene TRBD1, 5 bases. The CDR3 spans 15 residues. From germline, CDR1 is KGHSH and CDR2 LQKENI. V lost 4 bases and J lost 7, with 14 bases in between. CDR3 nucleotides: TGTGCCAGCTCACTGGCCCAGGGCAGCAATTCACCCCTCCACTTT. The encoded protein is CASSLAQGSNSPLHF.

As for this clone: Given a much more abundant clone one base away, this may be a read error. This chain links TRBV5-8 with TRBJ1-1; D uncertain. CDR3 length: 12 amino acids. The V gene's germline CDR1 is SGHTS and CDR2 YDEGEE. V lost 5 bases and J lost 0, with 5 bases in between. As DNA, the CDR3 is TGTGCCAGCAGGTCATTGAACACTGAAGCTTTCTTT. This codes for CASRSLNTEAFF.

This chain connects TRBV5-4 to TRBJ2-1, with 10 bases matching TRBD2. Germline trimming cut 0 bases from V and 5 bases from J; bases unmatched to any gene: 2. The CDR3 totals 15 residues. Germline CDR1 and CDR2: SGHNT and YYREEE (reference sequence). The CDR3 loop reads CASSLGTSGHNEQFF. The CDR3 DNA sequence: TGTGCCAGCAGCTTGGGGACTAGCGGACACAATGAGCAGTTCTTC.

The chain employs TRBV5-4 and TRBJ2-5; unclear D gene. CDR3 length equals 16 residues. Trimming took 1 base from V and 5 from J, leaving 18 bases between them. From germline, CDR1 is SGHNT and CDR2 YYREEE (reference sequence). CDR3 DNA: TGTGCCAGCAGCTTGATTCCCCGGCCGAAGGGTGAGACCCAGTACTTC. Its protein is CASSLIPRPKGETQYF.

This sequence joins TRBV5-6 and TRBJ1-2, with D perhaps matching TRBD1 (6 bases). The CDR3 has 12 amino acids. V dropped 3 bases and J dropped 6 bases, with 9 bases sitting between them. The germline gives CDR1 SGHDT, CDR2 YYEEEE. CDR3 residues: CASSSSGDGYTF. The CDR3 DNA sequence: TGTGCCAGCAGCTCCTCAGGGGATGGCTACACCTTC.

This rearrangement joins TRBV4-1 to TRBJ1-2, with D perhaps matching TRBD1 (5 bases). V lost 1 base, J lost 1 base, and 10 bases lay in between. The germline gives CDR1 MGHRA, CDR2 YSYEKL. The CDR3 runs 15 residues. In DNA, the CDR3 is TGCGCCAGCAGCCAAGGAGTGGGGGTTAACTATGGCTACACCTTC. It is translated as CASSQGVGVNYGYTF.